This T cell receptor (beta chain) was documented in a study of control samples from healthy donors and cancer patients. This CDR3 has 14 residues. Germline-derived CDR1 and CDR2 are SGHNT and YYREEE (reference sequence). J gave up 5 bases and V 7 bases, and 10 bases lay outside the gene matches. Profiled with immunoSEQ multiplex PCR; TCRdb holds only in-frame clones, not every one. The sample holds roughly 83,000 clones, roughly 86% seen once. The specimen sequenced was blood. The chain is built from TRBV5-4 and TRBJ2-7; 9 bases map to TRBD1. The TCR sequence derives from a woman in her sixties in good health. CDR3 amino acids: CASGKPGTGNEQYF. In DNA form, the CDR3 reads TGTGCCAGCGGGAAGCCCGGGACAGGGAACGAGCAGTACTTC.